This T cell receptor beta chain was found in a study of T cell repertoires in cytomegalovirus infection. The CDR3 runs to 14 residues. The V gene lost 6 bases and the J gene lost 0 bases, with 6 bases spanning the gap. Germline V gene sequence: CDR1 MNHEY, CDR2 SVGAGI. This clonotype was detected a few times. Its antigen remains unknown. TCRdb re-derived calls from the reads in MiXCR, one entry per CDR3 protein. Here the sample spans 900,000 to 950,000 distinct CDR3 sequences, approximately 31% being singletons. The sequencing used cultured CD8+ T cells from PBMCs, collected from culture after CMV antigen stimulation. This receptor was taken from a human donor in good health (CMV status not recorded). Some clones in this sample may be carry-over from other donors' samples. The chain has TRBV6-5 and TRBJ2-6; D not resolved. This chain's CDR3 is CASSPYSGANVLTF. The CDR3 DNA is TGTGCCAGCAGCCCTTACTCTGGGGCCAACGTCCTGACTTTC.